This T cell receptor (beta chain) was captured in a study of brain T cells in children with intractable seizures. Regarding the study as a whole: Pre- and post-surgery blood differed in depth, so pre-surgery absences may be undersampling. Only CDR3 sequence similarity suggested viral specificity, without known HCMV serostatus.

Sequencing was limited to surgery cases with top T cell transcript signatures in brain tissue. Patients received at least one anti-epileptic drug before surgery. Looked up from germline, CDR1 is KGHSH and CDR2 is LQKENI. This CDR3 has 13 amino acids. With 4 bases removed from V and 1 base from J, the gap between germline ends came to 7 bases. Method: immunoSEQ multiplex PCR; TCRdb's copy keeps in-frame clones and lacks some. This table has 60,000 to 65,000 clones, about 96% appearing once. Turning to this clone: Its antigen is currently unknown.

This sequence joins TRBV18 and TRBJ2-5; the D is unclear. This receptor was taken from a boy younger than two with focal cortical dysplasia and intractable seizures. The input for sequencing was peripheral blood, taken at surgery. Here the CDR3 reads CASSQDGQETQYF. CDR3 DNA: TGTGCCAGCTCACAGGACGGCCAAGAGACCCAGTACTTC.